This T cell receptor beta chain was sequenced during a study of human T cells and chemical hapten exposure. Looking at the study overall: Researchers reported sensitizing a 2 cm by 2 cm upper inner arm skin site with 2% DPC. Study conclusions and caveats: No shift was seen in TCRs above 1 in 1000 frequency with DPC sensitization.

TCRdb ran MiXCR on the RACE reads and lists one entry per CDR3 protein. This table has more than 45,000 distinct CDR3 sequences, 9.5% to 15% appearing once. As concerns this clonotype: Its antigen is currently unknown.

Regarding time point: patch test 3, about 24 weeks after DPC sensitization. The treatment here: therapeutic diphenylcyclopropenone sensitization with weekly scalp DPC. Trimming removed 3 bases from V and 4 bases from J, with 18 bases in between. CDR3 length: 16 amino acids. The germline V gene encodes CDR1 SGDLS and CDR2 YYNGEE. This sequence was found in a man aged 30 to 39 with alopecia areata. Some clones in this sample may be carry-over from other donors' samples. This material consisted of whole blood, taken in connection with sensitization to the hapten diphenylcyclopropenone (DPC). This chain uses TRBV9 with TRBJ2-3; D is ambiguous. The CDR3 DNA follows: TGTGCCAGCAGCGCCGAGGCTGGCAGACATTCAGATACGCAGTATTTT. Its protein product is CASSAEAGRHSDTQYF.